This is a list of T cell receptor beta chains from one sample in a study of CD8 T cells in ankylosing spondylitis. TCRdb fed the 5' RACE reads into MiXCR, producing one record per CDR3 protein. The data show more than 150,000 distinct CDR3 sequences, about 13% seen once. Sequencing was performed on blood, either unsorted or a sorted T cell fraction (not recorded which). These receptors all stem from a male donor with ankylosing spondylitis or in good health (not recorded which). CDR3s include the opening cysteine and the closing phenylalanine or tryptophan. Clone size, where shown, is once, few, many, or a class for clones that have expanded.

v_call,j_call,clone_size,cdr3_aa
TRBV5-1,TRBJ2-7,.,CASSSGTSPYYEQYF
TRBV29-1,TRBJ2-7,few,CSVGRGTYEQYF
TRBV7-9,TRBJ2-1,.,CASSHSGGAPNNEQFF
TRBV27,TRBJ1-1,many,CASSFGQSTEAFF
TRBV7-2,TRBJ2-3,many,CASSPISTDTQYF
TRBV5-8,TRBJ1-4,.,CASSVSGDSNEKLFF
TRBV7-9,TRBJ2-7,many,CASIPGGQGSGSYEQYF
TRBV5-1,TRBJ2-5,.,CASSPFGGNLQETQYF
TRBV9,TRBJ2-1,few,CASSVSTSGYNEQFF
TRBV9,TRBJ2-1,.,CASSERDTDYNEQFF
TRBV4-1,TRBJ2-1,.,CASSLGSRASSYNEQFF
TRBV10-3,TRBJ2-5,few,CAISEVSTSGKETQYF
TRBV12-3/TRBV12-4,TRBJ1-2,few,CASSSDRGSGYTF
TRBV7-2,TRBJ2-5,few,CASRDVAGGLETQYF
TRBV4-2,TRBJ2-1,few,CASSPILGTSGGNEQFF
TRBV4-1,TRBJ2-7,.,CASSQEDRSTYEQYF
TRBV10-3,TRBJ2-5,.,CAISESRDSGETQYF
TRBV12-3/TRBV12-4,TRBJ1-1,few,CASSPPGLGTEAFF
TRBV4-1,TRBJ2-1,many,CASSQGGSGGYNEQFF
TRBV14,TRBJ2-7,.,CASSQLGTGADEQYF
TRBV27,TRBJ1-1,.,CATQGATEAFF
TRBV4-1,TRBJ2-1,.,CASSQEWRSSYNEQFF
TRBV5-6,TRBJ1-2,few,CASSLLQARGYTF
TRBV7-9,TRBJ1-1,.,CASSSAWDTEAFF
TRBV15,TRBJ2-7,.,CATSRHFFPGLSSYEQYF
TRBV7-9,TRBJ2-1,many,CASSLGRAGTQRGQFF
TRBV6-1,TRBJ2-5,few,CASTSGLMRETQYF
TRBV15,TRBJ2-7,few,CATSARDSGEQYF
TRBV9,TRBJ1-2,few,CASSVGHWEDGYTF